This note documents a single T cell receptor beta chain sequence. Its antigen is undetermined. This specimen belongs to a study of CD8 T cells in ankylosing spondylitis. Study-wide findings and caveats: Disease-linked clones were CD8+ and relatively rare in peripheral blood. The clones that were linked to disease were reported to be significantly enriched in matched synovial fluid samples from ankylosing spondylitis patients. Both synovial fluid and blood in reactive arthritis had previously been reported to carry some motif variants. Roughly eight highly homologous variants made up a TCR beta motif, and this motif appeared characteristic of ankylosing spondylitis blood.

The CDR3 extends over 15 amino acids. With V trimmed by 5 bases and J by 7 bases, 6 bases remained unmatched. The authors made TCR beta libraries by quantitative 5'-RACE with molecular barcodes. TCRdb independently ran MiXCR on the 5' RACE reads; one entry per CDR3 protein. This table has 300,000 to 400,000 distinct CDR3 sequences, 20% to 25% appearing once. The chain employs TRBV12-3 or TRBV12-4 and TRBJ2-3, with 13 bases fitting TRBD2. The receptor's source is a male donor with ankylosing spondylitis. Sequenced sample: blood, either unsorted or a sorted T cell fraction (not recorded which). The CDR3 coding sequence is TGTGCCAGCAGTACGACTAGCGGGAGGTTTTATACGCAGTATTTT. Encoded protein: CASSTTSGRFYTQYF.